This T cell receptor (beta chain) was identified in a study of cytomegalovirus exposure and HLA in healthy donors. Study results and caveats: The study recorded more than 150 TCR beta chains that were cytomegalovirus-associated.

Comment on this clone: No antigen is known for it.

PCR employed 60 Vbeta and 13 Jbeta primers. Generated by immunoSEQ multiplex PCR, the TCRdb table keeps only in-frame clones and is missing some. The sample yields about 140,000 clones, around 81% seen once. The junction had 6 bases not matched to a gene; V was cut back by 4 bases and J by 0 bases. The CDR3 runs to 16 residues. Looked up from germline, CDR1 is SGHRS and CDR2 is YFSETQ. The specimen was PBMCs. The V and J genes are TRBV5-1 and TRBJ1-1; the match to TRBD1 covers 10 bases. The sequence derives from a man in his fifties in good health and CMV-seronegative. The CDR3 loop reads CASSQDRGDLNTEAFF. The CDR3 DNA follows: TGCGCCAGCAGCCAGGACAGGGGGGATCTGAACACTGAAGCTTTCTTT.